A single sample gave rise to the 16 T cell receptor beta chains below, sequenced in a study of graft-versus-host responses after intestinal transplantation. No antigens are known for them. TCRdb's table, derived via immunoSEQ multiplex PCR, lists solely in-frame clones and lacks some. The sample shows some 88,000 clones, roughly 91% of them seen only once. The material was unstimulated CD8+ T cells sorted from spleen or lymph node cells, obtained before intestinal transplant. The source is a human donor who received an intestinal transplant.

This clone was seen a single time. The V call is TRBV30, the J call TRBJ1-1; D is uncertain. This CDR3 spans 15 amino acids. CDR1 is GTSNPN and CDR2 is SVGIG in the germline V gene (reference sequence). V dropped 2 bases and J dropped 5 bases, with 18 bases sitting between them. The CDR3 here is CAWSSPRLRGTEAFF. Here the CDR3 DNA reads TGTGCCTGGAGTTCCCCCCGTCTTAGAGGGACTGAAGCTTTCTTT.

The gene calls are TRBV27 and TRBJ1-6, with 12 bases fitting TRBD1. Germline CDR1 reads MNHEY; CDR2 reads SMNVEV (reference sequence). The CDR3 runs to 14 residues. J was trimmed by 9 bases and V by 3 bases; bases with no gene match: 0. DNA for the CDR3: TGTGCCAGCAGTTTGGGACAGGGGGCTTCACCCCTCCACTTT. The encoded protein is CASSLGQGASPLHF.

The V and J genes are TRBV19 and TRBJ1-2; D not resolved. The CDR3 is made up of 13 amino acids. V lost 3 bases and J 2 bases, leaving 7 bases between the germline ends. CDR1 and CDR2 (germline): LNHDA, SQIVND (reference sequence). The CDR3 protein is CASSIESNYGYTF. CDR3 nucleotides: TGTGCCAGTAGTATCGAGTCGAACTATGGCTACACCTTC. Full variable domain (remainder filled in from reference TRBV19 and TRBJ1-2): DGGITQSPKYLFRKEGQNVTLSCEQNLNHDAMYWYRQDPGQGLRLIYYSQIVNDFQKGDIAEGYSVSREKKESFPLTVTSAQKNPTAFYLCASSIESNYGYTFGSGTRLTVV.

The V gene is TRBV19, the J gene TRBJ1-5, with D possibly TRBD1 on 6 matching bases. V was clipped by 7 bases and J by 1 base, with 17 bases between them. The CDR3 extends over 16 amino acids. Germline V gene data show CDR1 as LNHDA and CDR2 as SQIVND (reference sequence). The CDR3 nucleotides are TGTGCCAGTACCGAATTTTGGGGGACAAGCAATCAGCCCCAGCATTTT. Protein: CASTEFWGTSNQPQHF. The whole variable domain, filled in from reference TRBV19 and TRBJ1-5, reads DGGITQSPKYLFRKEGQNVTLSCEQNLNHDAMYWYRQDPGQGLRLIYYSQIVNDFQKGDIAEGYSVSREKKESFPLTVTSAQKNPTAFYLCASTEFWGTSNQPQHFGDGTRLSIL.

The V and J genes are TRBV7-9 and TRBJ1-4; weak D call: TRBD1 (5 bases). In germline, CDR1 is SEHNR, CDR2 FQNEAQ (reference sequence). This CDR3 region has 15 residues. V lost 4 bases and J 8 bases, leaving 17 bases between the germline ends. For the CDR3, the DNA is TGTGCCAGCAGCTCCCAGACGGCAGCAGGGGAAAAACTGTTTTTT. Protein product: CASSSQTAAGEKLFF.

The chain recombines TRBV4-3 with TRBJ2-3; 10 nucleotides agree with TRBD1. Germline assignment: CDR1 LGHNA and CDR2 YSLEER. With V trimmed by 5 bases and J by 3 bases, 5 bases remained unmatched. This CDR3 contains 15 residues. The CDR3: CASSSSGQGTDTQYF. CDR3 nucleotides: TGCGCCAGCAGCTCGTCGGGACAGGGGACAGATACGCAGTATTTT.

In DNA form, the CDR3 reads TGCGCCAGCAGCCAAGACCCCACTAGCGGGGTCACAGATACGCAGTATTTT. Translated: CASSQDPTSGVTDTQYF. V gene TRBV4-3 combines with J gene TRBJ2-3; 10 nucleotides align to TRBD2. This CDR3 contains 17 residues. V lost 0 bases, J lost 2 bases, and 5 bases stayed unmatched. CDR1 and CDR2 from the germline V gene are LGHNA and YSLEER.

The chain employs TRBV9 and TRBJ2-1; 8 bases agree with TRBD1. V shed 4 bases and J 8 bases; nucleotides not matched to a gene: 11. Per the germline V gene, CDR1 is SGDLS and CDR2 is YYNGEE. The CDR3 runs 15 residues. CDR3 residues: CASSLMDRVGDEQFF. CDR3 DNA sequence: TGTGCCAGCAGCCTCATGGACAGGGTGGGCGATGAGCAGTTCTTC.

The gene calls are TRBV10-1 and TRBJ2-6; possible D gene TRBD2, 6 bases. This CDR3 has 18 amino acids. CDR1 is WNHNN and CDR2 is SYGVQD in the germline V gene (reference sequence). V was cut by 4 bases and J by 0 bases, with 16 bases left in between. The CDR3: CASSARFKGGSGANVLTF. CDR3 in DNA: TGCGCCAGCAGTGCCCGCTTTAAGGGAGGCTCTGGGGCCAACGTCCTGACTTTC.

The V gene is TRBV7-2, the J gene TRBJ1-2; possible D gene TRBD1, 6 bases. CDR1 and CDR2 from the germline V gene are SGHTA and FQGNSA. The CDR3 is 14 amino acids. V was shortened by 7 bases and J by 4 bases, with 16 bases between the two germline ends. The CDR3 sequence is CASTLTGSSYGYTF. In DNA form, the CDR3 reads TGTGCCAGCACTCTAACAGGGTCTAGCTATGGCTACACCTTC.

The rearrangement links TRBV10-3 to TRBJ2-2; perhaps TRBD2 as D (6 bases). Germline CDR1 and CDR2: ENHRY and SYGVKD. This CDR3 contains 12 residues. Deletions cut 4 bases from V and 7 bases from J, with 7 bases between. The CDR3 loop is CAISAGGGELFF. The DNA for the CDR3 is TGTGCCATCAGTGCCGGGGGCGGGGAGCTGTTTTTT.

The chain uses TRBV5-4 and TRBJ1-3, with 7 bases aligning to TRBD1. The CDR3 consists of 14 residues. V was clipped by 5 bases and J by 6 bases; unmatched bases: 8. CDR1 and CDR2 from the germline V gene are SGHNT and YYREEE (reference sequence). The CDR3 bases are TGTGCCAGCAGTTGGGACAGACTACCAAACACCATATATTTT. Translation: CASSWDRLPNTIYF.

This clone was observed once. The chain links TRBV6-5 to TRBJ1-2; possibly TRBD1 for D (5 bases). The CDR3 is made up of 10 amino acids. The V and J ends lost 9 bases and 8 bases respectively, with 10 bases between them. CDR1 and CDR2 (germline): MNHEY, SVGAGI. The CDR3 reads CARAGQGYTF. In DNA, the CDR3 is TGTGCCAGGGCAGGGCAGGGCTACACCTTC.

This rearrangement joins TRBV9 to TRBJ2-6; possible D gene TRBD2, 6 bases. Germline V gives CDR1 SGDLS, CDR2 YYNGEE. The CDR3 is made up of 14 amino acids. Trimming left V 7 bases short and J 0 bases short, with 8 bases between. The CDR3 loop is CASGGISGANVLTF. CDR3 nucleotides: TGTGCCAGCGGAGGGATCTCTGGGGCCAACGTCCTGACTTTC.

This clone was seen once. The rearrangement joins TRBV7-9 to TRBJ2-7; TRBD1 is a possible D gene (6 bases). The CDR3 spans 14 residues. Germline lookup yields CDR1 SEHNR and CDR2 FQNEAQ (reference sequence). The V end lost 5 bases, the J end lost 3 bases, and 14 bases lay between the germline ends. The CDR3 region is CASSNDRKYYEQYF. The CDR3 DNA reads TGTGCCAGCAGCAACGACAGGAAATACTACGAGCAGTACTTC.

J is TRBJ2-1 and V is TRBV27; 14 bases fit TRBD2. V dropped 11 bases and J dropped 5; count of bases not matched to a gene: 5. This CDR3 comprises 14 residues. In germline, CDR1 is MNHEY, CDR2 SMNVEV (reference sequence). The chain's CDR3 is CASKGLAGDNEQFF. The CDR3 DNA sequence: TGTGCCTCCAAGGGACTAGCGGGGGACAATGAGCAGTTCTTC.